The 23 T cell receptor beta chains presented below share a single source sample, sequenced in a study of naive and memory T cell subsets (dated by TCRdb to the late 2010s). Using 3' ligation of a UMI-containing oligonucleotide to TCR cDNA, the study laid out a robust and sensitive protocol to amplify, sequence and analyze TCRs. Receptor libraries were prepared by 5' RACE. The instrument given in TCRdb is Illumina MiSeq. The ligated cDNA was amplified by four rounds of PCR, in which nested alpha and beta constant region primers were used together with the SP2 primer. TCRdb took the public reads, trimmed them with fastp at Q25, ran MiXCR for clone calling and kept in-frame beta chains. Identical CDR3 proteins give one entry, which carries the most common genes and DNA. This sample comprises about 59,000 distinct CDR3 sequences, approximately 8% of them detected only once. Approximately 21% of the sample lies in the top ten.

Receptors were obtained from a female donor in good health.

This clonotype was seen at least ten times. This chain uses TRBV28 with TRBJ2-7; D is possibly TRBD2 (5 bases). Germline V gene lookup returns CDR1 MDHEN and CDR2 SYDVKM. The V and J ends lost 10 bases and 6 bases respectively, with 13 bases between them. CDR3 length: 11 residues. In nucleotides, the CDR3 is TGTGCCACCCAACGCGAGGGCGAGCAGTACTTC. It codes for CATQREGEQYF.

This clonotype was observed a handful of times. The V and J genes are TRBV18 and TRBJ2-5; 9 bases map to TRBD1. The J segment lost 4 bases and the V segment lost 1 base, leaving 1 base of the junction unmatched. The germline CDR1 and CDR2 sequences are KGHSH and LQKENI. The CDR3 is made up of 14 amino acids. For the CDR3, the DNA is TGTGCCAGCTCACCACGGGGACAGGGAGAGACCCAGTACTTC. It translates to CASSPRGQGETQYF.

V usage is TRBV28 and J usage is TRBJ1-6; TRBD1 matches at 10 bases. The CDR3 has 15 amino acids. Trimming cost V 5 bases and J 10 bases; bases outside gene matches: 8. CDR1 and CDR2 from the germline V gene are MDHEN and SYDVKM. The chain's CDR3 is CASSARQGAGSPLHF. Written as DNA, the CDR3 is TGTGCCAGCAGTGCCAGACAGGGGGCAGGGTCACCCCTCCACTTT.

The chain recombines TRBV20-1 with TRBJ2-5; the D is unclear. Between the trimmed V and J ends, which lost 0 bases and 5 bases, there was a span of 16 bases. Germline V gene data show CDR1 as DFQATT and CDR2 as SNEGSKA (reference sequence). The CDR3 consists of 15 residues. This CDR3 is CSARDGQAVRETQYF. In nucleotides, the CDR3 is TGCAGTGCTAGAGACGGGCAGGCGGTCCGGGAGACCCAGTACTTC.

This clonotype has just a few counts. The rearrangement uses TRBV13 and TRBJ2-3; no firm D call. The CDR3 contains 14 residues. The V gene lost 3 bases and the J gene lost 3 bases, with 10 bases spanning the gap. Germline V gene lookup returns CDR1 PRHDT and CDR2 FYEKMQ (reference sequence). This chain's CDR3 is CASSFPRTTDTQYF. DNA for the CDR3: TGTGCCAGCAGCTTTCCCCGGACGACAGATACGCAGTATTTT.

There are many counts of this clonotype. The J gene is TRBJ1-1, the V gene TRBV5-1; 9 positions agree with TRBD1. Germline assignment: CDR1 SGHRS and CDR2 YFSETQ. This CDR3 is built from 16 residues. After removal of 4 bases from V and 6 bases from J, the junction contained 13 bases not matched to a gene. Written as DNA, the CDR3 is TGCGCCAGCAGCCCAGAACTCCCGGGACAGGGCCCTGAAGCTTTCTTT. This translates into CASSPELPGQGPEAFF.

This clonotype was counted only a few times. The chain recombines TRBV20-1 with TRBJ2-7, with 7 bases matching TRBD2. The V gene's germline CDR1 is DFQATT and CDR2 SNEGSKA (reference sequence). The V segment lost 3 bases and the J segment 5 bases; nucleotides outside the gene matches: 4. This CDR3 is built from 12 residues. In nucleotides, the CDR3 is TGCAGTGCTAGGACTAGCCCCCACGAGCAGTACTTC. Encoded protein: CSARTSPHEQYF.

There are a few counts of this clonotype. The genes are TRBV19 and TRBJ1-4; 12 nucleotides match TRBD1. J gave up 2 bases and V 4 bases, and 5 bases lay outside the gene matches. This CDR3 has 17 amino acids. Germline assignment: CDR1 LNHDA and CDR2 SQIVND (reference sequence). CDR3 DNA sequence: TGTGCCAGTAGTAACCGGGACAGGGGGCTTACTAATGAAAAACTGTTTTTT. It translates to CASSNRDRGLTNEKLFF. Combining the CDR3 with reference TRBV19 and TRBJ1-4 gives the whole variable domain DGGITQSPKYLFRKEGQNVTLSCEQNLNHDAMYWYRQDPGQGLRLIYYSQIVNDFQKGDIAEGYSVSREKKESFPLTVTSAQKNPTAFYLCASSNRDRGLTNEKLFFGSGTQLSVL.

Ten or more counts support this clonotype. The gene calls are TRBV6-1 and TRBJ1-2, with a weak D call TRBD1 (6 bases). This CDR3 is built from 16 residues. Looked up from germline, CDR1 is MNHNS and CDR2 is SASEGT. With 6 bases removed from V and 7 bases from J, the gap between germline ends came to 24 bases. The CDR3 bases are TGTGCCAGCAGAATTTTAACAGGGTACCAAACCCTTGGCTACACCTTC. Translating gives CASRILTGYQTLGYTF.

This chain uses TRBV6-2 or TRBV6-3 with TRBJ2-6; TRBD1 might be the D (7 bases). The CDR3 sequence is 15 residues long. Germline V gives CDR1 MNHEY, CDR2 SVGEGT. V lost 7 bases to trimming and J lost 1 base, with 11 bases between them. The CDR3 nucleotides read TGTGCCAGCACCCCAGGGGGGTCTGGGGCCAACGTCCTGACTTTC. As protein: CASTPGGSGANVLTF.

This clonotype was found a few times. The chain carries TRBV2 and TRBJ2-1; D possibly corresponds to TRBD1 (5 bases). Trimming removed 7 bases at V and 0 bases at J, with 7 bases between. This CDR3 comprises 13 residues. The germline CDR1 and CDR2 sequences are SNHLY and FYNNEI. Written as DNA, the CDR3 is TGTGCCAGCACCAGGGACTCCTACAATGAGCAGTTCTTC. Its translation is CASTRDSYNEQFF.

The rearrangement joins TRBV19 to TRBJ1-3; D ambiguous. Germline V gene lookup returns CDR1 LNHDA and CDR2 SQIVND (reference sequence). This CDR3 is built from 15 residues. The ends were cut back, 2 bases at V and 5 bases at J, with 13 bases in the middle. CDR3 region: CASSISQTGRNTIYF. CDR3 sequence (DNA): TGTGCCAGTAGTATAAGCCAAACCGGGCGAAACACCATATATTTT.

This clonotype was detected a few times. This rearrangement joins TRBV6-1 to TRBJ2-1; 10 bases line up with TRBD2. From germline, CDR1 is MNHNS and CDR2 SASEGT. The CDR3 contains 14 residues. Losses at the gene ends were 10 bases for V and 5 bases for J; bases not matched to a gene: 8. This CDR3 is CATPSGSINNEQFF. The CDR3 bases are TGTGCCACCCCTAGCGGGAGTATCAACAATGAGCAGTTCTTC.

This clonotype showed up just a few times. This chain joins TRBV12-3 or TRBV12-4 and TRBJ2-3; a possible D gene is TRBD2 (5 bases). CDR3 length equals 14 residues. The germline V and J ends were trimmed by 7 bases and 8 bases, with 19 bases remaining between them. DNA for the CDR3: TGTGCCAGCAAATTCGGGGTAGCCGCCGGTACGCAGTATTTT. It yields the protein CASKFGVAAGTQYF.

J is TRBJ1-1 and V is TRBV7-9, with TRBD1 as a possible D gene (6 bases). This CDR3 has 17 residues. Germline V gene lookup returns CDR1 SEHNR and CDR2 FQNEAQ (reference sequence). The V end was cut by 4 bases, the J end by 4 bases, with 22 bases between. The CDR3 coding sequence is TGTGCCAGCAGCTCACCCCCCGGGACATCCACCAGCACTGAAGCTTTCTTT. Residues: CASSSPPGTSTSTEAFF. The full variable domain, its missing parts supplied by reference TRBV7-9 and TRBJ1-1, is DTGVSQNPRHKITKRGQNVTFRCDPISEHNRLYWYRQTLGQGPEFLTYFQNEAQLEKSRLLSDRFSAERPKGSFSTLEIQRTEQGDSAMYLCASSSPPGTSTSTEAFFGQGTRLTVV.

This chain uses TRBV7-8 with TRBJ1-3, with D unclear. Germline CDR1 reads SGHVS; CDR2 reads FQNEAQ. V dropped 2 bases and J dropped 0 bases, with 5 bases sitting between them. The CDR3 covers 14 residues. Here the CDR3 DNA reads TGTGCCAGCAGCTTAACGAACTCTGGAAACACCATATATTTT. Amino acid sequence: CASSLTNSGNTIYF.

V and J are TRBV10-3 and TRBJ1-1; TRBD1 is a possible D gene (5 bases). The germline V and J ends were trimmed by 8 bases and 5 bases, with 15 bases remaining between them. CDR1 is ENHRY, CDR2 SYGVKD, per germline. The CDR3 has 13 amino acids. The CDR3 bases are TGTGCCATCGGACGTCAGGGATGGACTGAAGCTTTCTTT. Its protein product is CAIGRQGWTEAFF.

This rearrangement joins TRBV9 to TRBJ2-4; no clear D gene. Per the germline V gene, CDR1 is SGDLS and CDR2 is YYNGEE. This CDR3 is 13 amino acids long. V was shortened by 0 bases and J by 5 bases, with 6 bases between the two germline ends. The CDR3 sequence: CASSVGAQNIQYF. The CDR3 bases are TGTGCCAGCAGCGTAGGGGCCCAAAACATTCAGTACTTC.

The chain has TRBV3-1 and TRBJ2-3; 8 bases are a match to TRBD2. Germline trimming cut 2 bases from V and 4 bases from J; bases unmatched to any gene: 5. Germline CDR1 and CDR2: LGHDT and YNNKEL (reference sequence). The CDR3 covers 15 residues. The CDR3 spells CASSQPGLVPDTQYF. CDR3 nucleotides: TGTGCCAGCAGCCAACCGGGACTAGTCCCAGATACGCAGTATTTT.

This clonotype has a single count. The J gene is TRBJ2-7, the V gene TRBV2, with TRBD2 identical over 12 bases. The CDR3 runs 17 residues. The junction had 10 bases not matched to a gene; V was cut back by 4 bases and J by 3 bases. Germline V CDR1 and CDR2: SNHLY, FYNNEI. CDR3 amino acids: CASSATTSGGSRYEQYF. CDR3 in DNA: TGTGCCAGCAGTGCTACGACTAGCGGGGGTTCTCGCTACGAGCAGTACTTC.

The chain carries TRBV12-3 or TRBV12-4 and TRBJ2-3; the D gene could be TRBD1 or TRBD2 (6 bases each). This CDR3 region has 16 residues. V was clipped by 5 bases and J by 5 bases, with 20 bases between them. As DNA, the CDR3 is TGTGCCAGCAGTCGTGGATGGGGGGCGCTTCTAGATACGCAGTATTTT. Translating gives CASSRGWGALLDTQYF.

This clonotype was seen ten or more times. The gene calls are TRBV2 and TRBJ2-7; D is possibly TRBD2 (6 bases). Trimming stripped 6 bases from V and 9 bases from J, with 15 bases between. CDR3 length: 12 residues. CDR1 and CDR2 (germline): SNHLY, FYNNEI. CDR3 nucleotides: TGTGCCAGCAGGCCAATGCAGCGGGTGCAGTACTTC. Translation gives CASRPMQRVQYF. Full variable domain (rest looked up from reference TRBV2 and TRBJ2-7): EPEVTQTPSHQVTQMGQEVILRCVPISNHLYFYWYRQILGQKVEFLVSFYNNEISEKSEIFDDQFSVERPDGSNFTLKIRSTKLEDSAMYFCASRPMQRVQYFGPGTRLTVT.

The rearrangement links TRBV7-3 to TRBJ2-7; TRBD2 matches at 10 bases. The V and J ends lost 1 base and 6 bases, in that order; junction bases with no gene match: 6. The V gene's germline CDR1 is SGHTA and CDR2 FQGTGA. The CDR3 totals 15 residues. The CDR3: CASSLISSGSGEQYF. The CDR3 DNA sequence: TGTGCCAGCAGCTTAATCTCTAGCGGGAGTGGCGAGCAGTACTTC.